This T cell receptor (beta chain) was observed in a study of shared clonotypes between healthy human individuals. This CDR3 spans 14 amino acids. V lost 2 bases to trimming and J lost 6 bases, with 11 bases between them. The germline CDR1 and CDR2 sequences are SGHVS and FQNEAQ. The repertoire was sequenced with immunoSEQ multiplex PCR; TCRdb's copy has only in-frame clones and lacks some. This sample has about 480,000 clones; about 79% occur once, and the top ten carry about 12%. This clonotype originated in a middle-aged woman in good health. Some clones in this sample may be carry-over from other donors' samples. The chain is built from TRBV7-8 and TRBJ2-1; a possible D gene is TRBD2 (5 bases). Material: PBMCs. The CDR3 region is CASSLRSSGNEQFF. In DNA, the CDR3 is TGTGCCAGCAGCTTAAGGTCAAGCGGCAATGAGCAGTTCTTC.